Following are 27 T cell receptor beta chains from one sample sequenced in a study of neurological immune-mediated disorders. MiXCR, applied by TCRdb to the 5' RACE reads, yields one record per CDR3 protein. The sample includes some 38,000 distinct CDR3 sequences, about 3.8% of them seen just once. The source material was PBMCs. These receptors were obtained from a man aged 30-40 years with multiple sclerosis.

This clonotype appeared many times. V and J are TRBV10-3 and TRBJ1-1; no firm D call. Germline V lookup: CDR1 ENHRY, CDR2 SYGVKD. Trimming removed 6 bases at V and 1 base at J, with 9 bases between. This CDR3 spans 13 amino acids. The chain's CDR3 is CAIREDPNTEAFF. CDR3 bases: TGTGCCATCAGAGAGGACCCGAACACTGAAGCTTTCTTT.

In its sample, this clonotype was seen many times. V is TRBV27 and J is TRBJ1-2; D gene uncertain. The CDR3 contains 15 residues. V lost 2 bases, J lost 4 bases, and 14 bases lay in between. Germline V gene data show CDR1 as MNHEY and CDR2 as SMNVEV (reference sequence). This chain's CDR3 is CASSLRPGLFYGYTF. The CDR3 DNA sequence: TGTGCCAGCAGTTTACGTCCAGGACTATTCTATGGCTACACCTTC.

This clonotype was observed many times. CDR3 DNA sequence: TGCGCCAGCAGCCTGGACAACACCGGGGAGCTGTTTTTT. Translated, it gives CASSLDNTGELFF. This chain joins TRBV5-1 and TRBJ2-2; D ambiguous. This CDR3 is built from 13 residues. From germline, CDR1 is SGHRS and CDR2 YFSETQ. The V and J ends lost 4 bases and 2 bases respectively, with 6 bases between them.

This clonotype was counted many times. This chain links TRBV6-5 with TRBJ1-4; D perhaps matches TRBD1 (5 bases). Trimming took off 2 bases at V and 3 bases at J, with 10 bases between the two ends. This CDR3 contains 15 residues. Germline CDR1 is MNHEY and CDR2 is SVGAGI. CDR3 sequence (DNA): TGTGCCAGCAGTTACGGGGGGAAGGCTAATGAAAAACTGTTTTTT. Protein sequence: CASSYGGKANEKLFF.

This clonotype was seen at least ten times. The chain recombines TRBV27 with TRBJ2-7, with D unclear. Per germline, CDR1 MNHEY and CDR2 SMNVEV (reference sequence). CDR3 length: 14 residues. Trimming removed 1 base from V and 0 bases from J, with 7 bases in between. CDR3 residues: CASSLLVTSYEQYF. In nucleotides, the CDR3 is TGTGCCAGCAGTTTATTAGTTACCTCCTACGAGCAGTACTTC.

This clonotype was detected only a few times. For the CDR3, the DNA is TGTGCCAGCAGTGAATCTGACGGCCGGGGGGCTTTCTTT. This translates into CASSESDGRGAFF. This sequence joins TRBV6-1 and TRBJ1-1, with D tentatively TRBD1 (5 bases). From germline, CDR1 is MNHNS and CDR2 SASEGT. The CDR3 has 13 residues. The V gene lost 2 bases and the J gene lost 11 bases, with 15 bases spanning the gap.

This clonotype showed up many times. The V call is TRBV11-2, the J call TRBJ2-1; D gene ambiguous. This CDR3 has 14 residues. V lost 0 bases and J lost 2, with 5 bases in between. Germline values: CDR1 SGHAT, CDR2 FQNNGV. DNA for the CDR3: TGTGCCAGCAGCTTAGAAGGCGCCTACAATGAGCAGTTCTTC. Its protein is CASSLEGAYNEQFF.

Many counts were recorded for this clonotype. The DNA for the CDR3 is TGTGCCAGCAGCAGCCGCCAGGGGGGGAACACTGAAGCTTTCTTT. It translates to CASSSRQGGNTEAFF. This chain joins TRBV3-1 and TRBJ1-1; 7 positions agree with TRBD1. Germline V gene lookup returns CDR1 LGHDT and CDR2 YNNKEL (reference sequence). This CDR3 is 15 amino acids long. With V trimmed by 5 bases and J by 1 base, 7 bases remained unmatched. The complete variable domain, with remaining parts taken from reference TRBV3-1 and TRBJ1-1, reads DTAVSQTPKYLVTQMGNDKSIKCEQNLGHDTMYWYKQDSKKFLKIMFSYNNKELIINETVPNRFSPKSPDKAHLNLHINSLELGDSAVYFCASSSRQGGNTEAFFGQGTRLTVV.

This clonotype has just a few counts. Likely a read error: the CDR3 ends without its conserved phenylalanine or tryptophan. The chain carries TRBV4-3 and TRBJ1-2; no reliable D call. V lost 0 bases, J lost 3 bases, and 11 bases lay in between. CDR3 length: 15 amino acids. Germline CDR1 reads LGHNA; CDR2 reads YSLEER. CDR3: CASSQDLGRYYGYTC. The CDR3 DNA reads TGCGCCAGCAGCCAAGATCTGGGCAGATACTATGGCTACACCTGC.

This clonotype was found many times. The chain employs TRBV4-3 and TRBJ2-1; maybe TRBD2 (5 bases). V was shortened by 0 bases and J by 2 bases, with 11 bases between the two germline ends. The CDR3 contains 16 residues. Germline lookup yields CDR1 LGHNA and CDR2 YSLEER. CDR3 sequence reads: CASSQDGDYTYNEQFF. Here the CDR3 DNA reads TGCGCCAGCAGCCAAGACGGAGACTATACCTACAATGAGCAGTTCTTC.

This clonotype was detected ten times or more. The V and J genes are TRBV5-1 and TRBJ2-6, with TRBD1 as a possible D gene (6 bases). This CDR3 region has 15 residues. V was pared by 4 bases and J by 0 bases, with 8 bases between. Germline values: CDR1 SGHRS, CDR2 YFSETQ. The CDR3 spells CASSARGSGANVLTF. Written as DNA, the CDR3 is TGCGCCAGCAGCGCCAGGGGCTCTGGGGCCAACGTCCTGACTTTC.

Ten or more counts support this clonotype. This rearrangement joins TRBV20-1 to TRBJ2-5; TRBD1 is a possible D gene (7 bases). V dropped 3 bases and J dropped 5 bases, with 13 bases sitting between them. The CDR3 consists of 13 residues. Per germline, CDR1 DFQATT and CDR2 SNEGSKA (reference sequence). CDR3 loop: CSARKPGGETQYF. In nucleotides, the CDR3 is TGCAGTGCTAGGAAACCAGGGGGGGAGACCCAGTACTTC.

This clonotype came up many times. The chain couples TRBV10-1 to TRBJ2-2, with D unresolved. The CDR3 has 13 amino acids. The germline CDR1 and CDR2 sequences are WNHNN and SYGVQD (reference sequence). Deletions cut 3 bases from V and 3 bases from J, with 5 bases between. The CDR3, as DNA: TGCGCCAGCAGTGACAGTTACACCGGGGAGCTGTTTTTT. The encoded protein is CASSDSYTGELFF.

In the case of this clonotype: Given a much more abundant clone one base away, this may be a read error. This chain links TRBV20-1 with TRBJ1-6, with D possibly matching TRBD1 (5 bases). CDR3 length: 13 amino acids. Per germline, CDR1 DFQATT and CDR2 SNEGSKA (reference sequence). This chain's CDR3 is CSARVTDNSPLNF. CDR3 DNA sequence: TGCAGTGCTAGAGTGACAGACAATTCACCCCTCAACTTT.

By share, this clonotype counts as medium-sized. The CDR3 sequence is CASSLRGGDTQYF. DNA of the CDR3: TGCGCCAGCAGCTTGCGGGGGGGAGATACGCAGTATTTT. V and J are TRBV5-1 and TRBJ2-3; 8 bases are a match to TRBD2. V trimming: 1 base; J trimming: 5 bases; junction bases outside the gene matches: 0. The CDR3 spans 13 residues. Germline values: CDR1 SGHRS, CDR2 YFSETQ.

The chain couples TRBV12-3 or TRBV12-4 to TRBJ1-3; D unclear. The CDR3 spans 12 residues. The V gene lost 3 bases and the J gene lost 8 bases, with 8 bases spanning the gap. The CDR3 DNA reads as TGTGCCAGCAGTTTTCCCCCGGACACCATATATTTT. Translating gives CASSFPPDTIYF.

For this clonotype: A much larger clone sits a single nucleotide away, making a read error possible. The chain has TRBV12-3 or TRBV12-4 and TRBJ1-3; D is unclear. The CDR3 covers 15 residues. Between the trimmed V and J ends, which lost 2 bases and 1 base, there was a span of 9 bases. CDR3 DNA sequence: TGTGCCAGCAGTTTAAGAGGATTATCTGGAAACACCATATATTTT. It translates to CASSLRGLSGNTIYF.

Here the CDR3 reads CASSLIVGHPTQYF. The CDR3 DNA sequence: TGTGCCAGCAGCTTGATCGTGGGTCACCCAACGCAGTATTTT. The J gene is TRBJ2-3, the V gene TRBV5-6; D ambiguous. Trimming removed 1 base at V and 9 bases at J, with 15 bases between. The CDR3 consists of 14 residues. Germline CDR1 is SGHDT and CDR2 is YYEEEE. Combining the CDR3 with reference TRBV5-6 and TRBJ2-3 gives the whole variable domain DAGVTQSPTHLIKTRGQQVTLRCSPKSGHDTVSWYQQALGQGPQFIFQYYEEEERQRGNFPDRFSGHQFPNYSSELNVNALLLGDSALYLCASSLIVGHPTQYFGPGTRLTVL.

This clonotype came up many times. The chain links TRBV5-1 to TRBJ2-1; tentatively, D is TRBD2 (7 bases). Germline values: CDR1 SGHRS, CDR2 YFSETQ. The V end lost 5 bases, the J end lost 4 bases, and 16 bases lay between the germline ends. The CDR3 covers 15 residues. CDR3 bases: TGCGCCAGCAGTCTCGAGGGGGGGTGGTACAATGAGCAGTTCTTC. This sequence encodes CASSLEGGWYNEQFF.

This clonotype was observed many times. The gene calls are TRBV7-2 and TRBJ2-5; 11 bases fit TRBD2. The CDR3 covers 15 residues. The germline CDR1 and CDR2 sequences are SGHTA and FQGNSA. Unmatched junction bases numbered 6, after V lost 2 bases and J lost 7 bases. In nucleotides, the CDR3 is TGTGCCAGCAGCTTACCTAGCGGGGGGCCGGGGACCCAGTACTTC. Amino acid sequence: CASSLPSGGPGTQYF. The variable domain in full, with the rest retrieved from reference TRBV7-2 and TRBJ2-5, is GAGVSQSPSNKVTEKGKDVELRCDPISGHTALYWYRQSLGQGLEFLIYFQGNSAPDKSGLPSDRFSAERTGGSVSTLTIQRTQQEDSAVYLCASSLPSGGPGTQYFGPGTRLLVL.

In its sample, this clonotype was seen many times. The chain links TRBV4-1 to TRBJ2-7, with D tentatively TRBD2 (5 bases). The CDR3 extends over 14 amino acids. V was pared by 2 bases and J by 6 bases, with 14 bases between. Germline V gives CDR1 MGHRA, CDR2 YSYEKL. The DNA of the CDR3 is TGCGCCAGCAGCCAACGGATAGAGGGTGGCGAGCAGTACTTC. This gives the protein CASSQRIEGGEQYF.

This clonotype was seen many times. The chain joins TRBV27 to TRBJ2-7; TRBD1 matches 8 bases. Germline V CDR1 and CDR2: MNHEY, SMNVEV (reference sequence). J was trimmed by 2 bases and V by 8 bases; bases with no gene match: 2. The CDR3 sequence is 12 residues long. The CDR3 DNA is TGTGCCAGCGGACAGGGCGCCTACGAGCAGTACTTC. This encodes CASGQGAYEQYF.

By proportion, this clonotype is medium-sized (0.01 to 0.1%). The chain carries TRBV20-1 and TRBJ1-1; D uncertain. Trimming cost V 0 bases and J 5 bases, with 4 bases left between them. This CDR3 is built from 11 residues. Germline V gene lookup returns CDR1 DFQATT and CDR2 SNEGSKA (reference sequence). This CDR3 is CSARDATEAFF. For the CDR3, the DNA is TGCAGTGCTAGAGATGCAACTGAAGCTTTCTTT.

At least ten counts were recorded for this clonotype. The V call is TRBV7-8, the J call TRBJ2-7, with TRBD1 identical over 11 bases. Germline CDR1 and CDR2: SGHVS and FQNEAQ. The CDR3 covers 16 residues. Trimming at V came to 2 bases and at J to 9 bases, leaving 12 bases not matched to a gene. The CDR3 region is CASSLISGQGAGGQYF. As DNA, the CDR3 is TGTGCCAGCAGCTTAATCTCCGGACAGGGGGCGGGAGGGCAGTACTTC.

In its sample, this clonotype was seen many times. The J gene is TRBJ2-5, the V gene TRBV20-1; 9 bases line up with TRBD2. This CDR3 is 19 amino acids long. V lost 0 bases to trimming and J lost 4 bases; unmatched junction nucleotides: 18. The germline gives CDR1 DFQATT, CDR2 SNEGSKA (reference sequence). In nucleotides, the CDR3 is TGCAGTGCTAGAGATATCGGACTAGCGACCGTGACATCGGGAGAGACCCAGTACTTC. Amino acids: CSARDIGLATVTSGETQYF.

This clonotype was recorded at least ten times. The rearrangement joins TRBV20-1 to TRBJ1-6; a possible D gene is TRBD1 (5 bases). Trimming removed 4 bases at V and 1 base at J, with 17 bases between. This CDR3 has 17 residues. Germline CDR1 and CDR2: DFQATT and SNEGSKA (reference sequence). CDR3: CSANSLVGGSYNSPLHF. The CDR3 DNA is TGCAGTGCTAATAGTCTGGTTGGGGGTTCCTATAATTCACCCCTCCACTTT.

This clonotype has just a few counts. J is TRBJ2-2 and V is TRBV20-1; 10 bases map to TRBD1. J gave up 6 bases and V 3 bases, and 10 bases lay outside the gene matches. This CDR3 has 16 amino acids. Germline CDR1 reads DFQATT; CDR2 reads SNEGSKA (reference sequence). CDR3 residues: CSARDGWTGGAGELFF. In DNA, the CDR3 is TGCAGTGCTAGGGACGGTTGGACAGGGGGGGCCGGGGAGCTGTTTTTT.